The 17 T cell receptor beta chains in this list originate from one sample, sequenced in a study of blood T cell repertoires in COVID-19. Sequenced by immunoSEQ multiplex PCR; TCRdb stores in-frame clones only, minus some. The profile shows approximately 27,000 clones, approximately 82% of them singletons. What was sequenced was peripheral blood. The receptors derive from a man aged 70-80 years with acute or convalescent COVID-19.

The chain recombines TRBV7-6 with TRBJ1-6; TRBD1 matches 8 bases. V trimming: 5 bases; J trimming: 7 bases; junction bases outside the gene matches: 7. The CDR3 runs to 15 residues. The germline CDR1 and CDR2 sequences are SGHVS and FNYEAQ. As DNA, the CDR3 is TGTGCCAGCAGCCAACAGACAGGGGCGAATTCACCCCTCCACTTT. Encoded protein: CASSQQTGANSPLHF.

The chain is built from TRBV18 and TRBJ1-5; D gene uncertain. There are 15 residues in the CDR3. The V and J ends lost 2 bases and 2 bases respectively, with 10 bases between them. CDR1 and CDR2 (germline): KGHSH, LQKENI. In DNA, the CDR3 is TGTGCCAGCTCACCAGGCGGGGAAGGCAATCAGCCCCAGCATTTT. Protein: CASSPGGEGNQPQHF.

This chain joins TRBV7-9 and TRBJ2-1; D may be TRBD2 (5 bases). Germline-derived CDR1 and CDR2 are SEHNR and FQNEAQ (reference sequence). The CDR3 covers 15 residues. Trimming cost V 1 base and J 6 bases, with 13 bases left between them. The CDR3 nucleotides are TGTGCCAGCAGCTTAGTGCCCAGCGGTGGCAATGAGCAGTTCTTC. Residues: CASSLVPSGGNEQFF.

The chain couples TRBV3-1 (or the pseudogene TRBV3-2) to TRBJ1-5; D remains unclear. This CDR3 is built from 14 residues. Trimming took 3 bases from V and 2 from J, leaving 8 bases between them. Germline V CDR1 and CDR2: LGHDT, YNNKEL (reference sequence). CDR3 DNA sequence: TGTGCCAGCAGCCAGTACAGAGGCAATCAGCCCCAGCATTTT. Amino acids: CASSQYRGNQPQHF.

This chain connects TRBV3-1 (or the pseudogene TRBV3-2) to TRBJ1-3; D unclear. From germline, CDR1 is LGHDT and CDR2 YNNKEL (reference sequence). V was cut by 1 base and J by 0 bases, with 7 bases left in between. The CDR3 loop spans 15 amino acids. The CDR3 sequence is CASSQGGNSGNTIYF. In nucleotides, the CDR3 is TGTGCCAGCAGCCAAGGAGGTAACTCTGGAAACACCATATATTTT.

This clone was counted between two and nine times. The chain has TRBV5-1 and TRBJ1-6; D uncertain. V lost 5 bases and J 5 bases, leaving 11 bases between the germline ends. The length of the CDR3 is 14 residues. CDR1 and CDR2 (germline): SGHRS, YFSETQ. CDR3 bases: TGCGCCAGCAGACGCCGACGGGATAATTCACCCCTCCACTTT. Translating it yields CASRRRRDNSPLHF. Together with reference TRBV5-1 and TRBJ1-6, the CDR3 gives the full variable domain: KAGVTQTPRYLIKTRGQQVTLSCSPISGHRSVSWYQQTPGQGLQFLFEYFSETQRNKGNFPGRFSGRQFSNSRSEMNVSTLELGDSALYLCASRRRRDNSPLHFGNGTRLTVT.

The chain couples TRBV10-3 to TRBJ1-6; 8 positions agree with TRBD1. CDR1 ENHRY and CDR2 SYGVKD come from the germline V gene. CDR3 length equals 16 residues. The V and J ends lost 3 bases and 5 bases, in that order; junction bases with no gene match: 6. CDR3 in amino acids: CAISDIQGEDNSPLHF. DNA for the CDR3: TGTGCCATCAGTGACATACAGGGGGAAGATAATTCACCCCTCCACTTT.

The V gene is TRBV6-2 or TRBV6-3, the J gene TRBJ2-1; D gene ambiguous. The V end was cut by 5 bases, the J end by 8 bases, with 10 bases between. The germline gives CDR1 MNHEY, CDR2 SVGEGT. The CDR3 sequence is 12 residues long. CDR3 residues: CASSTLIHEQFF. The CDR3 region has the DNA TGTGCCAGCAGTACACTAATCCATGAGCAGTTCTTC.

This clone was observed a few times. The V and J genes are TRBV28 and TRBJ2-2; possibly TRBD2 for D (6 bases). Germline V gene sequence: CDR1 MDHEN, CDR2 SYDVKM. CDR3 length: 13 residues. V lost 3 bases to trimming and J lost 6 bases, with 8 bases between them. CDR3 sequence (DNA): TGTGCCAGCAGTTTTGGAGGGGCCGGGGAGCTGTTTTTT. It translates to CASSFGGAGELFF.

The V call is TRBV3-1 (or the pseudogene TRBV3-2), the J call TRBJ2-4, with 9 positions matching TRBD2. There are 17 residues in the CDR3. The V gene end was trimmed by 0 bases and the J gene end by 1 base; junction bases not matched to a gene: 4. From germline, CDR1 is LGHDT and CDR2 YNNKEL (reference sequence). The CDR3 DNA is TGTGCCAGCAGCCAAGATACCCTAGCGGGGGCCAAAAACATTCAGTACTTC. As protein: CASSQDTLAGAKNIQYF.

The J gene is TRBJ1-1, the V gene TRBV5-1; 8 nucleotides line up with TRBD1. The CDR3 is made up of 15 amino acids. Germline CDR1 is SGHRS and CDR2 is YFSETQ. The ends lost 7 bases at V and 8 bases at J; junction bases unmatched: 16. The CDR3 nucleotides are TGCGCCAGCTTAGCTTCTCCGGGACAGGCTTCCGAAGCTTTCTTT. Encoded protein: CASLASPGQASEAFF.

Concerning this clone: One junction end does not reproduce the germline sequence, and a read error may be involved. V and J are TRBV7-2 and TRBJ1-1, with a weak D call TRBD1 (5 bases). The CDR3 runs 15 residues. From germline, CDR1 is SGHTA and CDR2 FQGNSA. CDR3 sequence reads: CANSLARGLNTEAFF. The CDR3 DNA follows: TGTGCCAACAGCTTAGCAAGGGGCCTGAACACTGAAGCTTTCTTT.

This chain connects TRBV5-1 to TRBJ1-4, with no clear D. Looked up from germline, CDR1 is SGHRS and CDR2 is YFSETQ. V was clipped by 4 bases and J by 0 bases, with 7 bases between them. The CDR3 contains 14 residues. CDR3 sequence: CASSLDATNEKLFF. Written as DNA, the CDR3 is TGCGCCAGCAGCCTAGATGCAACTAATGAAAAACTGTTTTTT.

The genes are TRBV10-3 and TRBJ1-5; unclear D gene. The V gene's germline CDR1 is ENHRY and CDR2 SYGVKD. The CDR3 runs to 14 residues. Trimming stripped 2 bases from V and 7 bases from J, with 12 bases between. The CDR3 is CAISEGGLKQPQHF. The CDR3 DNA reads TGTGCCATCAGTGAGGGCGGCCTCAAACAGCCCCAGCATTTT.

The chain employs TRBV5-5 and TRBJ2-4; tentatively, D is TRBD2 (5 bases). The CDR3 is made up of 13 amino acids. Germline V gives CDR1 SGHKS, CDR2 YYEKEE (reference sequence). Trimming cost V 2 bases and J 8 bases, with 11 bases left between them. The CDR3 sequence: CASSLGGGDIQYF. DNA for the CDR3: TGTGCCAGCAGCTTAGGAGGTGGAGACATTCAGTACTTC. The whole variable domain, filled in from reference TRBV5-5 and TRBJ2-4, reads DAGVTQSPTHLIKTRGQQVTLRCSPISGHKSVSWYQQVLGQGPQFIFQYYEKEERGRGNFPDRFSARQFPNYSSELNVNALLLGDSALYLCASSLGGGDIQYFGAGTRLSVL.

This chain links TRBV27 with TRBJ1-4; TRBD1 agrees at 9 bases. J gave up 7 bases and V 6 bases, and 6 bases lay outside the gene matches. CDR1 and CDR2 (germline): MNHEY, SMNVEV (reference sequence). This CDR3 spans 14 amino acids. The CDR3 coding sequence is TGTGCCAGCAGGGCCGGGACAGGGAGTGAAAAACTGTTTTTT. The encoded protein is CASRAGTGSEKLFF.

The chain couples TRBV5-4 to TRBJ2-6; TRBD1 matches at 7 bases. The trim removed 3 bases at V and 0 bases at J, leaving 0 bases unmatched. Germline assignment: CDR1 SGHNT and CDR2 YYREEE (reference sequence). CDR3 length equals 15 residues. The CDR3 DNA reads TGTGCCAGCAGCTGGGACAGCTCTGGGGCCAACGTCCTGACTTTC. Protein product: CASSWDSSGANVLTF.